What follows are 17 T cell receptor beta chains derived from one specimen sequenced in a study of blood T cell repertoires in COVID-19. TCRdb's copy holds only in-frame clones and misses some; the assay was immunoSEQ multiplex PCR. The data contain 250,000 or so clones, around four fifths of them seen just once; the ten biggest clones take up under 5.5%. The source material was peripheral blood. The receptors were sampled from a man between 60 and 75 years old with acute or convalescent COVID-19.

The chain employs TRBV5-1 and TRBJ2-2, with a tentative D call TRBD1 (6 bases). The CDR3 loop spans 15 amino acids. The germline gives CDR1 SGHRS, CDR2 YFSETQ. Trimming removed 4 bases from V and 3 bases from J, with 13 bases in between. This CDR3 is CASSPRTDDTGELFF. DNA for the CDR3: TGCGCCAGCAGCCCAAGGACAGACGACACCGGGGAGCTGTTTTTT.

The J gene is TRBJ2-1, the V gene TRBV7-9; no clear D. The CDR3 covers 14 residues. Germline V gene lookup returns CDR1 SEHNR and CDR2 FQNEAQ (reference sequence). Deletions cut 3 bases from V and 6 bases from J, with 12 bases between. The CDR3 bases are TGTGCCAGCAGCTTGGGTGGGTCAGGCAATGAGCAGTTCTTC. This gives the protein CASSLGGSGNEQFF.

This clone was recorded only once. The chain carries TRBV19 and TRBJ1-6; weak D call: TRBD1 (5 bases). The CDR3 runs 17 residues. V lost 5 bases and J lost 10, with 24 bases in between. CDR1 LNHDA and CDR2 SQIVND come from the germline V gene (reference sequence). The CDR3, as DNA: TGTGCCAGTAGTTATCTTTACCGTCGCCAGGGAGGGTCACCCCTCCACTTT. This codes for CASSYLYRRQGGSPLHF.

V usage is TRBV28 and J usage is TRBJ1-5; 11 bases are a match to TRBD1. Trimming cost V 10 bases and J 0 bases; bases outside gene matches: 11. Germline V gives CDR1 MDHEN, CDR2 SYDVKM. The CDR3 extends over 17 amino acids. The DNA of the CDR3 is TGTGCCACCAGGACAGGGGGCCCCTCTCATAGCAATCAGCCCCAGCATTTT. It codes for CATRTGGPSHSNQPQHF.

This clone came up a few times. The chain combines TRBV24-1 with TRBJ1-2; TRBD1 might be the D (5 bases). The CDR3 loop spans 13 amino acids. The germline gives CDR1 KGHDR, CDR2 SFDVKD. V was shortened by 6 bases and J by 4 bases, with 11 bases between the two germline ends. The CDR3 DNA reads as TGTGCCACCAGTTATGGGGCCGGCTATGGCTACACCTTC. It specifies CATSYGAGYGYTF.

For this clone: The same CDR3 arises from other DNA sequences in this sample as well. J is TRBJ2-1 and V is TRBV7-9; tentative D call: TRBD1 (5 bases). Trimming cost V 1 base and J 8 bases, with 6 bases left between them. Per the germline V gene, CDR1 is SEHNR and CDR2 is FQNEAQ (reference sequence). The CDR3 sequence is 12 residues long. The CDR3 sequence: CASSLVGDEQFF. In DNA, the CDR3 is TGTGCCAGCAGCTTAGTAGGGGATGAGCAGTTCTTC.

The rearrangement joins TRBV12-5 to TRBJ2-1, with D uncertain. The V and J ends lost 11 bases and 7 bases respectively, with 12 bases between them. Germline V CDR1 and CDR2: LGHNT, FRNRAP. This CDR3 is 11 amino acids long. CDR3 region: CAVGETNEQFF. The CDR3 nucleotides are TGTGCTGTCGGAGAGACGAATGAGCAGTTCTTC.

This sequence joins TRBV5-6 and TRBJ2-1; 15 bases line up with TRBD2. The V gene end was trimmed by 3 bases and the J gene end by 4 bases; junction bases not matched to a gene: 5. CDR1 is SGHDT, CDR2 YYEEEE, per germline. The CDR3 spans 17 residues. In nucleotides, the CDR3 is TGTGCCAGCAGCTGGAGGACTAGCGGGAGGGGTTACAATGAGCAGTTCTTC. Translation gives CASSWRTSGRGYNEQFF.

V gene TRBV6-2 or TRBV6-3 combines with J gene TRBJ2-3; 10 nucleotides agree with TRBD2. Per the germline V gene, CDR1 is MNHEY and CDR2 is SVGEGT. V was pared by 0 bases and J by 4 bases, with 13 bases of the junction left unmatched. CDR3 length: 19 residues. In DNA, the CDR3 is TGTGCCAGCAGTTACTCGGGAAGCGGGAGGGCCCTCCGGGCAGATACGCAGTATTTT. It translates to CASSYSGSGRALRADTQYF.

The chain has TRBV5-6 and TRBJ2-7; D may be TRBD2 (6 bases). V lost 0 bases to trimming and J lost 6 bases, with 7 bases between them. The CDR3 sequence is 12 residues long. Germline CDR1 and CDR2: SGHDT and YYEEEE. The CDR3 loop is CASSLAGGEQYF. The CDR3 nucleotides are TGTGCCAGCAGCTTGGCCGGGGGCGAGCAGTACTTC.

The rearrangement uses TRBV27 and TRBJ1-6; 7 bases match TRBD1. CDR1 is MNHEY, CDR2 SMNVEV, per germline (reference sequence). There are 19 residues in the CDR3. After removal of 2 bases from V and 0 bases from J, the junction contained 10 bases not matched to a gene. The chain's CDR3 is CASSLRLTGDSSYNSPLHF. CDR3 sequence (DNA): TGTGCCAGCAGTTTACGCCTCACAGGGGACAGCTCCTATAATTCACCCCTCCACTTT.

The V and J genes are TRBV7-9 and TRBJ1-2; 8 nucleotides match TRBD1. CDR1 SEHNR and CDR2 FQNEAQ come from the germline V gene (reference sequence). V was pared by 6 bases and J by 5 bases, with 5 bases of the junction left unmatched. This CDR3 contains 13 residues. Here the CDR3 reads CASSTGTGYGYTF. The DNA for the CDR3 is TGTGCCAGCAGTACCGGGACAGGATATGGCTACACCTTC.

This CDR3 reads CAISSTGSSYEQYF. CDR3 nucleotides: TGTGCCATCAGTTCTACAGGGAGCTCCTACGAGCAGTACTTC. This chain links TRBV10-3 with TRBJ2-7, with a tentative D call TRBD1 (6 bases). V shed 5 bases and J shed 0 bases, with 11 bases lying between them. The germline V gene has CDR1 ENHRY and CDR2 SYGVKD. The CDR3 length is 14 residues.

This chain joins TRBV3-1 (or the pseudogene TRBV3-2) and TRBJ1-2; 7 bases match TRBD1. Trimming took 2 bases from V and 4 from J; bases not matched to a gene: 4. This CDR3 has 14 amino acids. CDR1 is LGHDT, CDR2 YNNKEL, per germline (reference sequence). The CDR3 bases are TGTGCCAGCAGCCAATATGGACAGGTCTATGGCTACACCTTC. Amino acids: CASSQYGQVYGYTF.

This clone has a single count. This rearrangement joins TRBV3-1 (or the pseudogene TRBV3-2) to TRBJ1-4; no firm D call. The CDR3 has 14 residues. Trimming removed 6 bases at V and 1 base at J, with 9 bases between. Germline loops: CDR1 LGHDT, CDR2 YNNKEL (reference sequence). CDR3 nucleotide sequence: TGTGCCAGCAGTTACACAGAAACTAATGAAAAACTGTTTTTT. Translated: CASSYTETNEKLFF.

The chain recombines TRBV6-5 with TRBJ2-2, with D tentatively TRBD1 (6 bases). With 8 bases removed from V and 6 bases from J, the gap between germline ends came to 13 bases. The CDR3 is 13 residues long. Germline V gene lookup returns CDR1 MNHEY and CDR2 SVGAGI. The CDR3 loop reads CASVSGVPGELFF. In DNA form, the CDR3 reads TGTGCCAGCGTGTCAGGGGTGCCCGGGGAGCTGTTTTTT.

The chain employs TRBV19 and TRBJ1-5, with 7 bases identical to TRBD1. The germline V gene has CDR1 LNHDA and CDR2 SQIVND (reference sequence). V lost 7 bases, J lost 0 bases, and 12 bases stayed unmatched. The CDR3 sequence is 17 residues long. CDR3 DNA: TGTGCCAGTATGAGGGGGACAGTACCGTTTAGCAATCAGCCCCAGCATTTT. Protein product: CASMRGTVPFSNQPQHF.